What follows are 26 T cell receptor beta chains derived from one specimen sequenced in a study of blood T cell repertoires in COVID-19. Profiled with immunoSEQ multiplex PCR; TCRdb holds only in-frame clones, not every one. The table lists 270,000 or so clones, around 82% of them singletons. The material sequenced was peripheral blood. The receptors derive from a young woman with acute or convalescent COVID-19.

The V call is TRBV25-1, the J call TRBJ2-1, with D maybe TRBD2 (5 bases). Germline V gene sequence: CDR1 MGHDK, CDR2 SYGVNS. V was clipped by 8 bases and J by 4 bases, with 12 bases between them. The length of the CDR3 is 13 residues. DNA of the CDR3: TGTGCCAGCGGCGGGCTAAGGTACAATGAGCAGTTCTTC. It yields the protein CASGGLRYNEQFF.

This clone showed up just once. The rearrangement uses TRBV7-2 and TRBJ2-7; tentatively, D is TRBD2 (5 bases). In germline, CDR1 is SGHTA, CDR2 FQGNSA. Trimming shortened V by 3 bases and J by 2 bases, and 11 bases separated the two germline ends. The CDR3 is 14 amino acids. DNA for the CDR3: TGTGCCAGCAGCTTGTCGAGGGTAGCCTACGAGCAGTACTTC. It specifies CASSLSRVAYEQYF.

The chain carries TRBV10-3 and TRBJ2-1; D is possibly TRBD2 (5 bases). Looked up from germline, CDR1 is ENHRY and CDR2 is SYGVKD. This CDR3 has 14 residues. Trimming removed 2 bases from V and 7 bases from J, with 12 bases in between. The CDR3 here is CAISERDRWNEQFF. For the CDR3, the DNA is TGTGCCATCAGTGAGCGGGATCGTTGGAATGAGCAGTTCTTC.

The chain combines TRBV3-1 (or the pseudogene TRBV3-2) with TRBJ2-5, with 7 bases identical to TRBD1. The germline CDR1 and CDR2 sequences are LGHDT and YNNKEL (reference sequence). This CDR3 region has 13 residues. The V segment lost 5 bases and the J segment 5 bases; nucleotides outside the gene matches: 5. The CDR3: CASSVGQWETQYF. Here the CDR3 DNA reads TGTGCCAGCAGCGTGGGACAGTGGGAGACCCAGTACTTC.

This clone has a handful of counts. This chain links TRBV5-4 with TRBJ2-1; possibly TRBD2 for D (6 bases). The CDR3 covers 15 residues. Per germline, CDR1 SGHNT and CDR2 YYREEE (reference sequence). V lost 5 bases and J 3 bases, leaving 15 bases between the germline ends. The CDR3 DNA sequence: TGTGCCAGCAGTTCCGATAGCGGAGGCTACAATGAGCAGTTCTTC. Translation gives CASSSDSGGYNEQFF.

The chain carries TRBV12-3 or TRBV12-4 and TRBJ2-5; TRBD2 might be the D (5 bases). CDR3 length equals 13 residues. Deletions cut 6 bases from V and 2 bases from J, with 10 bases between. The chain's CDR3 is CASSPTGQETQYF. CDR3 nucleotides: TGTGCCAGCAGCCCTACGGGGCAAGAGACCCAGTACTTC.

J is TRBJ1-4 and V is TRBV18; D is possibly TRBD1 (6 bases). CDR3 length: 17 amino acids. V was pared by 6 bases and J by 7 bases, with 24 bases between. Per the germline V gene, CDR1 is KGHSH and CDR2 is LQKENI. CDR3 loop: CASSRSGGGLGIEKLFF. The CDR3 DNA is TGTGCCAGCTCCCGGAGCGGCGGGGGGCTTGGAATTGAAAAACTGTTTTTT.

On this clone itself: The sample carries other DNA sequences with the same CDR3. The gene calls are TRBV3-1 (or the pseudogene TRBV3-2) and TRBJ2-2; D ambiguous. The CDR3 is 13 amino acids. Trimming stripped 1 base from V and 5 bases from J, with 5 bases between. CDR1 and CDR2 from the germline V gene are LGHDT and YNNKEL (reference sequence). CDR3 in DNA: TGTGCCAGCAGCCAAGCCGGTACCGGGGAGCTGTTTTTT. Protein: CASSQAGTGELFF.

This sequence joins TRBV28 and TRBJ2-7; 10 bases line up with TRBD2. The CDR3 loop spans 14 amino acids. Looked up from germline, CDR1 is MDHEN and CDR2 is SYDVKM. V lost 6 bases, J lost 4 bases, and 6 bases stayed unmatched. CDR3: CASSASGRLYEQYF. CDR3 bases: TGTGCCAGCAGCGCTAGCGGGAGATTGTACGAGCAGTACTTC.

The chain links TRBV5-1 to TRBJ2-1, with unresolved D. Trimming removed 2 bases at V and 2 bases at J, with 5 bases between. The CDR3 spans 13 residues. The germline CDR1 and CDR2 sequences are SGHRS and YFSETQ. CDR3 protein: CASSFTAYNEQFF. CDR3 in DNA: TGCGCCAGCAGCTTTACTGCCTACAATGAGCAGTTCTTC.

The CDR3 DNA is TGCAGCGTTGGTGCTAGCAAAACAAGCTCCTACGAGCAGTACTTC. As protein: CSVGASKTSSYEQYF. The chain has TRBV29-1 and TRBJ2-7, with D possibly TRBD2 on 5 matching bases. V dropped 4 bases and J dropped 0 bases, with 16 bases sitting between them. This CDR3 is built from 15 residues. CDR1 and CDR2 from the germline V gene are SQVTM and ANQGSEA.

This clone was recorded once. The chain has TRBV6-1 and TRBJ2-4, with a weak D call TRBD2 (6 bases). CDR3 size: 14 residues. The germline V gene encodes CDR1 MNHNS and CDR2 SASEGT. V was shortened by 2 bases and J by 9 bases, with 14 bases between the two germline ends. The CDR3 here is CASSESGERAIQYF. The CDR3 DNA reads as TGTGCCAGCAGTGAATCGGGGGAGAGGGCCATTCAGTACTTC.

The CDR3 coding sequence is TGTGCCAGCAGCTTCAGGACAGGGTTACATGAGCAGTTCTTC. Translated, it gives CASSFRTGLHEQFF. This sequence joins TRBV7-8 and TRBJ2-1, with 8 nucleotides matching TRBD1. This CDR3 region has 14 residues. After removal of 3 bases from V and 8 bases from J, the junction contained 6 bases not matched to a gene. CDR1 is SGHVS and CDR2 is FQNEAQ in the germline V gene.

This clone was found once. This sequence joins TRBV4-3 and TRBJ1-2, with D tentatively TRBD1 (5 bases). This CDR3 spans 15 amino acids. V was pared by 0 bases and J by 0 bases, with 8 bases between. Germline assignment: CDR1 LGHNA and CDR2 YSLEER. CDR3 sequence (DNA): TGCGCCAGCAGCCAAGATTGGACAACTAACTATGGCTACACCTTC. Protein product: CASSQDWTTNYGYTF.

The table lists this clone with a count of one. The chain is built from TRBV27 and TRBJ2-1; D may be TRBD2 (6 bases). V was clipped by 6 bases and J by 4 bases, with 22 bases between them. The CDR3 runs 17 residues. Germline V CDR1 and CDR2: MNHEY, SMNVEV (reference sequence). CDR3 residues: CASRSRMGAGGYNEQFF. CDR3 DNA sequence: TGTGCCAGCAGATCTCGAATGGGCGCCGGGGGATACAATGAGCAGTTCTTC.

Turning to this clone: One base away lies a much larger clone, so this may be a sequencing read error. The V and J genes are TRBV2 and TRBJ1-6; TRBD1 matches at 7 bases. Per the germline V gene, CDR1 is SNHLY and CDR2 is FYNNEI. The CDR3 length is 14 residues. V was clipped by 6 bases and J by 4 bases; unmatched bases: 3. CDR3 nucleotide sequence: TGTGCCAGCAGCCCGGGACAGTATAATTCACCCCTCCACTTT. Translating gives CASSPGQYNSPLHF.

The DNA of the CDR3 is TGTGCTAGTGGTTTGATTGCAACAACTAGCGGCGGCACAGATACGCAGTATTTT. Residues: CASGLIATTSGGTDTQYF. V gene TRBV12-5 combines with J gene TRBJ2-3; the match to TRBD2 covers 8 bases. This CDR3 spans 18 amino acids. J gave up 1 base and V 2 bases, and 11 bases lay outside the gene matches. In germline, CDR1 is LGHNT, CDR2 FRNRAP.

About this clone itself: Other DNA sequences in this specimen translate into the identical CDR3. This chain connects TRBV15 to TRBJ2-3; 7 bases line up with TRBD2. The CDR3 is 14 amino acids. Germline V gene data show CDR1 as LNHNV and CDR2 as YYDKDF (reference sequence). The V gene end was trimmed by 1 base and the J gene end by 3 bases; junction bases not matched to a gene: 1. In DNA, the CDR3 is TGTGCCACCAGCAGAGCGGGAGGAACAGATACGCAGTATTTT. It specifies CATSRAGGTDTQYF. Supplemented by reference TRBV15 and TRBJ2-3, the full variable domain reads DAMVIQNPRYQVTQFGKPVTLSCSQTLNHNVMYWYQQKSSQAPKLLFHYYDKDFNNEADTPDNFQSRRPNTSFCFLDIRSPGLGDTAMYLCATSRAGGTDTQYFGPGTRLTVL.

V and J are TRBV27 and TRBJ2-3; a weak D match, TRBD2 (6 bases). V was shortened by 2 bases and J by 0 bases, with 15 bases between the two germline ends. CDR3 size: 17 residues. Germline CDR1 reads MNHEY; CDR2 reads SMNVEV (reference sequence). CDR3 region: CASSLRSGRGSTDTQYF. Written as DNA, the CDR3 is TGTGCCAGCAGTTTACGTTCCGGGAGAGGTAGCACAGATACGCAGTATTTT.

The sample holds a few counts of this clone. CDR3 loop: CASSWTGGDLTNQPQHF. The CDR3 DNA reads TGTGCCAGCAGTTGGACAGGGGGTGACCTAACTAATCAGCCCCAGCATTTT. This rearrangement joins TRBV27 to TRBJ1-5; 10 positions agree with TRBD1. CDR1 MNHEY and CDR2 SMNVEV come from the germline V gene (reference sequence). The CDR3 totals 17 residues. J was trimmed by 4 bases and V by 4 bases; bases with no gene match: 10.

The chain combines TRBV27 with TRBJ1-5; D gene uncertain. Germline lookup yields CDR1 MNHEY and CDR2 SMNVEV (reference sequence). Deletions cut 8 bases from V and 7 bases from J, with 15 bases between. This CDR3 comprises 13 residues. The DNA for the CDR3 is TGTGCCAGCGCCAGGCGAGAGAAGCAGCCCCAGCATTTT. This sequence encodes CASARREKQPQHF.

The V gene is TRBV2, the J gene TRBJ2-3; 9 bases line up with TRBD2. The V gene end was trimmed by 6 bases and the J gene end by 5 bases; junction bases not matched to a gene: 6. CDR3 size: 14 residues. CDR1 SNHLY and CDR2 FYNNEI come from the germline V gene. In nucleotides, the CDR3 is TGTGCCAGCAGATGGACTAGCGCCCAAGATACGCAGTATTTT. Protein sequence: CASRWTSAQDTQYF.

The chain joins TRBV7-3 to TRBJ1-2; 12 positions match TRBD1. This CDR3 is built from 17 residues. The V gene's germline CDR1 is SGHTA and CDR2 FQGTGA. With V trimmed by 2 bases and J by 3 bases, 7 bases remained unmatched. In nucleotides, the CDR3 is TGTGCCAGCAGCTTAGGGGACAGGGGGCGCCAGGACTATGGCTACACCTTC. Its translation is CASSLGDRGRQDYGYTF.

V is TRBV7-9 and J is TRBJ1-3, with 9 bases lining up with TRBD1. V lost 8 bases and J lost 3; bases outside the gene matches: 8. The length of the CDR3 is 15 residues. Germline loops: CDR1 SEHNR, CDR2 FQNEAQ (reference sequence). The CDR3 reads CASGGGQGGGNTIYF. DNA of the CDR3: TGTGCCAGCGGAGGGGGACAGGGAGGTGGAAACACCATATATTTT.

V is TRBV23-1 and J is TRBJ1-4; 10 nucleotides agree with TRBD1. TRBV23-1 is an open reading frame, and its role is uncertain. V lost 4 bases, J lost 2 bases, and 7 bases stayed unmatched. This CDR3 has 17 amino acids. Here the CDR3 reads CASSLAMDRGTNEKLFF. The CDR3 region has the DNA TGCGCCAGCAGTCTCGCGATGGACAGGGGGACTAATGAAAAACTGTTTTTT.

The CDR3 protein is CASKRGQSYNEQFF. In nucleotides, the CDR3 is TGTGCCAGCAAAAGGGGGCAGTCCTACAATGAGCAGTTCTTC. The rearrangement links TRBV27 to TRBJ2-1, with 7 bases aligning to TRBD1. Per germline, CDR1 MNHEY and CDR2 SMNVEV (reference sequence). This CDR3 comprises 14 residues. Unmatched junction bases numbered 4, after V lost 7 bases and J lost 1 base.